Listed here are 7 T cell receptor beta chains from one sample, sequenced in a study of vaccination and CD4 T cells after COVID-19. The Oncomine TCR Beta short-read assay was what sequenced the DNA obtained from cultured CD4+ T cells. TCRdb fed the PCR reads into MiXCR, producing one record per CDR3 protein. The repertoire holds approximately 18,000 distinct CDR3 sequences, with 52% as singletons. What these receptors recognize is not known. Regarding time point: late sampling 161 to 241 days after vaccination in three convalescent patients. Regarding treatment: approximately 9-day PBMC culture with coronavirus spike peptide pools or control peptides (ViraFEST assay). The material was CD4+ T cells from blood, cultured in vitro, obtained about 7 months after SARS-CoV-2 vaccination. The source is a human donor who had recovered from COVID-19.

V usage is TRBV20-1 and J usage is TRBJ1-1; no clear D gene. V dropped 6 bases and J dropped 3 bases, with 17 bases sitting between them. Germline CDR1 DFQATT, CDR2 SNEGSKA (reference sequence). CDR3 size: 14 residues. The CDR3 sequence is CSARRVDPYTEAFF. Here the CDR3 DNA reads TGCAGTGCCAGGCGGGTGGACCCTTACACTGAAGCTTTCTTT.

This clonotype occurred a few times. The rearrangement links TRBV20-1 to TRBJ1-2; D might be TRBD1 (6 bases). Germline V CDR1 and CDR2: DFQATT, SNEGSKA (reference sequence). Trimming took off 5 bases at V and 6 bases at J, with 22 bases between the two ends. This CDR3 spans 15 amino acids. CDR3 in amino acids: CSALQQGRRLDGYTF. The CDR3, as DNA: TGCAGTGCTCTCCAGCAGGGGCGACGATTAGATGGCTACACCTTC.

The V gene is TRBV5-1, the J gene TRBJ1-1; D possibly corresponds to TRBD1 (6 bases). The CDR3 is 15 amino acids. V lost 3 bases, J lost 3 bases, and 15 bases lay in between. The germline CDR1 and CDR2 sequences are SGHRS and YFSETQ. The CDR3 here is CASSWNQGGDTEAFF. The CDR3 nucleotides are TGCGCCAGCAGCTGGAATCAAGGGGGGGACACTGAAGCTTTCTTT.

V usage is TRBV27 and J usage is TRBJ2-2; unclear D gene. Per the germline V gene, CDR1 is MNHEY and CDR2 is SMNVEV (reference sequence). The CDR3 is 13 amino acids. V lost 3 bases and J lost 6, with 8 bases in between. CDR3 protein: CASSFDIPGELFF. CDR3 DNA sequence: TGTGCCAGCAGTTTCGATATTCCCGGGGAGCTGTTTTTT.

CDR3 sequence reads: CASSTPRDQPQHF. CDR3 bases: TGTGCCAGCAGCACCCCCCGGGATCAGCCCCAGCATTTT. The rearrangement uses TRBV6-2 or TRBV6-3 and TRBJ1-5; D not resolved. From germline, CDR1 is MNHEY and CDR2 SVGEGT. The CDR3 is made up of 13 amino acids. V dropped 6 bases and J dropped 5 bases, with 11 bases sitting between them.

The V gene is TRBV7-2, the J gene TRBJ2-3; no definite D call. CDR3 length: 15 amino acids. V was trimmed by 6 bases and J by 0 bases, leaving 13 bases between them. Germline CDR1 is SGHTA and CDR2 is FQGNSA. CDR3 sequence: CASSRGRLSTDTQYF. The CDR3 DNA follows: TGTGCCAGCAGTCGCGGACGTCTAAGCACAGATACGCAGTATTTT.

In this sample, this clonotype turned up a few times. V is TRBV7-9 and J is TRBJ1-1; D unresolved. V dropped 0 bases and J dropped 7 bases, with 6 bases sitting between them. Per the germline V gene, CDR1 is SEHNR and CDR2 is FQNEAQ (reference sequence). The CDR3 runs to 12 residues. The CDR3 reads CASSLARVEAFF. CDR3 bases: TGTGCCAGCAGCTTAGCCCGGGTTGAAGCTTTCTTT.